These 28 T cell receptor beta chains were sequenced from one sample in a study of beta chain features in type 1 diabetes. Whole-study results and caveats: TCRB CDR3s from Type 1 diabetes patients were moderately but significantly shorter in all four CD4+ subsets.

Antigens for these TCRs are unknown. Every isolated RNA sample was fully reverse transcribed, so sequencing captured expressed TCRB transcripts. Only in-frame clones appear in the TCRdb table, and some are missing; sequencing was by immunoSEQ multiplex PCR. Of about 150,000 clones listed, around 7.8% are singletons. Sequenced input: central memory CD4+ T cells from blood. The receptors shown here come from a woman between 40 and 50 years old with type 1 diabetes.

This clone was detected only a few times. The chain employs TRBV28 and TRBJ1-2; D remains ambiguous. CDR1 and CDR2 (germline): MDHEN, SYDVKM. The CDR3 is 13 residues long. V was shortened by 7 bases and J by 4 bases, with 13 bases between the two germline ends. CDR3: CASTTSGRYGYTF. DNA for the CDR3: TGTGCCAGCACCACGTCGGGTCGCTATGGCTACACCTTC.

There are a few counts of this clone. The chain combines TRBV28 with TRBJ2-5; the D is unclear. The length of the CDR3 is 14 residues. Germline CDR1 is MDHEN and CDR2 is SYDVKM. Trimming left V 6 bases short and J 5 bases short, with 16 bases between. In nucleotides, the CDR3 is TGTGCCAGCAGCCCCAACGGGTTTGAGGAGACCCAGTACTTC. Its protein product is CASSPNGFEETQYF.

The genes are TRBV4-3 and TRBJ2-7; D perhaps matches TRBD2 (6 bases). The length of the CDR3 is 14 residues. Per germline, CDR1 LGHNA and CDR2 YSLEER. Trimming took 0 bases from V and 9 from J, leaving 15 bases between them. The CDR3 region has the DNA TGCGCCAGCAGCCAAGATCTCCCGGGCGGGATGCAGTACTTC. This gives the protein CASSQDLPGGMQYF.

This clone was detected only a few times. CDR3 amino acids: CASSPTDDTEAFF. The CDR3 nucleotides are TGTGCCAGCAGTCCAACAGATGACACTGAAGCTTTCTTT. This chain joins TRBV7-3 and TRBJ1-1; D gene ambiguous. Germline V gene data show CDR1 as SGHTA and CDR2 as FQGTGA. The CDR3 sequence is 13 residues long. Trimming removed 6 bases from V and 3 bases from J, with 11 bases in between.

The chain carries TRBV4-2 and TRBJ2-3, with 8 nucleotides matching TRBD1. Per the germline V gene, CDR1 is LGHNA and CDR2 is YNFKEQ. The CDR3 has 15 amino acids. Trimming took 3 bases from V and 5 from J; bases not matched to a gene: 7. CDR3 protein: CASSQNRGSGDTQYF. CDR3 sequence (DNA): TGTGCCAGCAGCCAGAACAGGGGGTCCGGAGATACGCAGTATTTT.

This clone was found a few times. Other nucleotide sequences in the sample specify the same CDR3. The J gene is TRBJ2-1, the V gene TRBV18; 10 bases map to TRBD1. Germline CDR1 is KGHSH and CDR2 is LQKENI. V shed 3 bases, J shed 3 bases, and the junction held 2 bases outside the gene matches. The CDR3 consists of 15 residues. CDR3 protein: CASSPGTGDYNEQFF. In nucleotides, the CDR3 is TGTGCCAGCTCACCTGGGACAGGGGACTACAATGAGCAGTTCTTC. Full variable domain (rest looked up from reference TRBV18 and TRBJ2-1): NAGVMQNPRHLVRRRGQEARLRCSPMKGHSHVYWYRQLPEEGLKFMVYLQKENIIDESGMPKERFSAEFPKEGPSILRIQQVVRGDSAAYFCASSPGTGDYNEQFFGPGTRLTVL.

This clone has a handful of counts. The rearrangement links TRBV5-1 to TRBJ2-1; D is possibly TRBD2 (6 bases). This CDR3 region has 15 residues. V lost 10 bases, J lost 0 bases, and 17 bases lay in between. The germline V gene encodes CDR1 SGHRS and CDR2 YFSETQ. The CDR3 protein is CACRAPGGSYNEQFF. The CDR3, as DNA: TGCGCCTGCCGGGCTCCCGGGGGCTCCTACAATGAGCAGTTCTTC. Complete variable domain (other parts from reference TRBV5-1 and TRBJ2-1): KAGVTQTPRYLIKTRGQQVTLSCSPISGHRSVSWYQQTPGQGLQFLFEYFSETQRNKGNFPGRFSGRQFSNSRSEMNVSTLELGDSALYLCACRAPGGSYNEQFFGPGTRLTVL.

This clone was seen only a few times. V is TRBV7-9 and J is TRBJ1-5, with 9 bases aligning to TRBD1. This CDR3 has 15 amino acids. V lost 2 bases and J lost 7; bases outside the gene matches: 6. Germline V gives CDR1 SEHNR, CDR2 FQNEAQ (reference sequence). CDR3: CASSLQGQGGQPQHF. CDR3 bases: TGTGCCAGCAGCTTACAGGGACAGGGCGGCCAGCCCCAGCATTTT.

This clone was observed a handful of times. The V gene is TRBV4-3, the J gene TRBJ1-2; D is possibly TRBD1 (5 bases). The CDR3 sequence is 14 residues long. Germline V CDR1 and CDR2: LGHNA, YSLEER. V was shortened by 1 base and J by 7 bases, with 13 bases between the two germline ends. As DNA, the CDR3 is TGCGCCAGCAGCCAAGGAACCAGGGCTGGTGGCTACACCTTC. Translation: CASSQGTRAGGYTF.

The V gene is TRBV19, the J gene TRBJ1-1, with 9 bases fitting TRBD1. Trimming cost V 6 bases and J 6 bases; bases outside gene matches: 11. The CDR3 has 15 residues. Germline CDR1 is LNHDA and CDR2 is SQIVND (reference sequence). CDR3 bases: TGTGCCAGTAGCCCTGCCGGGACAGGGAGGGCTGAAGCTTTCTTT. Translated, it gives CASSPAGTGRAEAFF.

This chain joins TRBV5-1 and TRBJ2-2; 8 positions match TRBD1. The CDR3 is 15 residues long. Germline V gene lookup returns CDR1 SGHRS and CDR2 YFSETQ. V lost 4 bases to trimming and J lost 1 base; unmatched junction nucleotides: 3. The CDR3 here is CASSPGTGNTGELFF. CDR3 bases: TGCGCCAGCAGCCCTGGGACAGGGAACACCGGGGAGCTGTTTTTT.

Written as DNA, the CDR3 is TGTGCCAGCAGTTTGGACAGTTTCGCTAACTATGGCTACACCTTC. Protein product: CASSLDSFANYGYTF. This rearrangement joins TRBV28 to TRBJ1-2; TRBD1 might be the D (6 bases). The CDR3 covers 15 residues. V dropped 3 bases and J dropped 0 bases, with 11 bases sitting between them. Germline-derived CDR1 and CDR2 are MDHEN and SYDVKM.

This clone was detected only a few times. This chain joins TRBV28 and TRBJ2-2; 9 nucleotides match TRBD1. J gave up 4 bases and V 8 bases, and 11 bases lay outside the gene matches. CDR1 and CDR2 from the germline V gene are MDHEN and SYDVKM. This CDR3 region has 16 residues. The CDR3 is CASVPGTGWVTGELFF. CDR3 DNA sequence: TGTGCCAGCGTCCCTGGGACAGGGTGGGTCACCGGGGAGCTGTTTTTT.

This clone showed up just once. The rearrangement joins TRBV15 to TRBJ2-7; 11 nucleotides agree with TRBD1. CDR3 length: 15 amino acids. Per the germline V gene, CDR1 is LNHNV and CDR2 is YYDKDF (reference sequence). V was pared by 5 bases and J by 5 bases, with 8 bases of the junction left unmatched. CDR3 nucleotide sequence: TGTGCCACCAGCGCAGGACAGGGGGCGGGGGACGAGCAGTACTTC. The encoded protein is CATSAGQGAGDEQYF.

This clone was detected many times. CDR3: CASTNSRGRRSGELFF. CDR3 coding DNA: TGCGCCAGCACCAACTCGCGAGGCAGGAGGTCCGGGGAGCTGTTTTTT. V gene TRBV4-3 combines with J gene TRBJ2-2; a weak D match, TRBD2 (5 bases). CDR3 length equals 16 residues. V lost 7 bases, J lost 6 bases, and 21 bases lay in between. CDR1 LGHNA and CDR2 YSLEER come from the germline V gene.

The V gene is TRBV7-3, the J gene TRBJ1-1; 8 bases match TRBD1. V was clipped by 5 bases and J by 5 bases; unmatched bases: 7. CDR3 length: 14 amino acids. Germline CDR1 reads SGHTA; CDR2 reads FQGTGA. CDR3 residues: CASSPQGASTEAFF. As DNA, the CDR3 is TGTGCCAGCAGCCCCCAGGGGGCCTCGACTGAAGCTTTCTTT.

This clone was picked up a small number of times. V is TRBV4-1 and J is TRBJ1-5, with 7 positions matching TRBD1. This CDR3 has 13 residues. V trimming: 8 bases; J trimming: 7 bases; junction bases outside the gene matches: 8. CDR1 is MGHRA, CDR2 YSYEKL, per germline. The CDR3 region has the DNA TGCGCCAGCTCTGACAGGGCGGACCAGCCCCAGCATTTT. It yields the protein CASSDRADQPQHF.

This clone was seen repeatedly, ten times or more. The gene calls are TRBV28 and TRBJ1-4; D perhaps matches TRBD1 (5 bases). This CDR3 is built from 13 residues. The V end was cut by 3 bases, the J end by 7 bases, with 9 bases between. The germline CDR1 and CDR2 sequences are MDHEN and SYDVKM. The CDR3 protein is CASSFTQGEKLFF. The CDR3 nucleotides are TGTGCCAGCAGTTTTACCCAGGGTGAAAAACTGTTTTTT.

The table lists this clone with a few counts. The chain carries TRBV9 and TRBJ2-7, with TRBD1 matching 8 bases. Germline V CDR1 and CDR2: SGDLS, YYNGEE. Trimming cost V 0 bases and J 3 bases; bases outside gene matches: 5. The CDR3 consists of 15 residues. The CDR3 DNA sequence: TGTGCCAGCAGCGTAGGGGGGACAGGCGACTACGAGCAGTACTTC. Translated: CASSVGGTGDYEQYF.

The V call is TRBV5-1, the J call TRBJ2-7; D is perhaps TRBD1 (6 bases). Germline CDR1 reads SGHRS; CDR2 reads YFSETQ. CDR3 length: 15 amino acids. V shed 4 bases and J shed 4 bases, with 18 bases lying between them. This chain's CDR3 is CASSIAGQPSYEQYF. CDR3 bases: TGCGCCAGCAGCATAGCCGGACAGCCTTCTTACGAGCAGTACTTC.

The chain links TRBV18 to TRBJ2-5, with 7 bases identical to TRBD1. The V gene's germline CDR1 is KGHSH and CDR2 LQKENI. V shed 8 bases, J shed 0 bases, and the junction held 6 bases outside the gene matches. This CDR3 is 14 amino acids long. For the CDR3, the DNA is TGTGCCAGCCAAGTCGGGACAGACCAAGAGACCCAGTACTTC. This translates into CASQVGTDQETQYF.

This clone has a handful of counts. The chain has TRBV28 and TRBJ1-5; 9 nucleotides agree with TRBD1. V lost 6 bases to trimming and J lost 2 bases; unmatched junction nucleotides: 5. This CDR3 has 15 residues. Germline V gene sequence: CDR1 MDHEN, CDR2 SYDVKM. The CDR3 DNA follows: TGTGCCAGCAGCGTACAGGGGGCCGGCAATCAGCCCCAGCATTTT. Its translation: CASSVQGAGNQPQHF.

This clone was picked up a small number of times. This chain links TRBV4-3 with TRBJ2-3, with TRBD2 matching over 9 bases. The CDR3 extends over 15 amino acids. Trimming removed 5 bases from V and 2 bases from J; junction bases left unmatched: 5. Germline V gives CDR1 LGHNA, CDR2 YSLEER. In nucleotides, the CDR3 is TGCGCCAGCAGCTTCCGACTAGCGGACACAGATACGCAGTATTTT. This codes for CASSFRLADTDTQYF.

This clone was observed a handful of times. A read error may account for a junction end that differs from germline. The rearrangement joins TRBV7-7 to TRBJ2-1; D is possibly TRBD1 (5 bases). This CDR3 has 13 amino acids. Germline V lookup: CDR1 SSHAT, CDR2 FNYEAQ (reference sequence). For the CDR3, the DNA is TGTGCTAGCAGCTTAGATAGGGGCAATGAGCAGTTCTTC. It codes for CASSLDRGNEQFF.

V is TRBV7-2 and J is TRBJ2-1; 8 bases are a match to TRBD2. V was clipped by 4 bases and J by 0 bases; unmatched bases: 5. Looked up from germline, CDR1 is SGHTA and CDR2 is FQGNSA. The CDR3 totals 16 residues. In DNA, the CDR3 is TGTGCCAGCAGCTCCATAGCGGGAAGCTCCTACAATGAGCAGTTCTTC. Amino acid sequence: CASSSIAGSSYNEQFF.

This clone showed up just a few times. V gene TRBV5-1 combines with J gene TRBJ1-2, with TRBD1 identical over 8 bases. Unmatched junction bases numbered 5, after V lost 4 bases and J lost 3 bases. The CDR3 contains 14 residues. CDR1 SGHRS and CDR2 YFSETQ come from the germline V gene. Written as DNA, the CDR3 is TGCGCCAGCAGCGTGACAGGGGCGGACTATGGCTACACCTTC. Protein product: CASSVTGADYGYTF. Using reference TRBV5-1 and TRBJ1-2 for the parts outside the CDR3, the full variable domain is KAGVTQTPRYLIKTRGQQVTLSCSPISGHRSVSWYQQTPGQGLQFLFEYFSETQRNKGNFPGRFSGRQFSNSRSEMNVSTLELGDSALYLCASSVTGADYGYTFGSGTRLTVV.

The rearrangement joins TRBV11-2 to TRBJ2-1; D uncertain. Per germline, CDR1 SGHAT and CDR2 FQNNGV. Trimming removed 8 bases at V and 6 bases at J, with 14 bases between. This CDR3 region has 13 residues. CDR3 in DNA: TGTGCCAGCGACTGGAGACGGAGCAATGAGCAGTTCTTC. Encoded protein: CASDWRRSNEQFF.

This clone has only a few counts. V usage is TRBV18 and J usage is TRBJ2-5; D unclear. CDR1 and CDR2 (germline): KGHSH, LQKENI. V gave up 2 bases and J gave up 7 bases, with 14 bases separating them. There are 14 residues in the CDR3. The CDR3 sequence is CASSPEQTGGTQYF. The CDR3 DNA reads TGTGCCAGCTCACCAGAACAAACCGGCGGGACCCAGTACTTC.